A selection of T cell receptor beta chains follows, all from one sample in a study of human T cells and chemical hapten exposure. TCRdb passed the RACE reads through MiXCR, listing each CDR3 protein once. The repertoire includes over 70,000 distinct CDR3 sequences, around 10% of them detected once, and 1.5% to 2% sits in the top ten. The source material was whole blood, sampled in connection with sensitization to the hapten diphenylcyclopropenone (DPC). These receptor sequences come from a man aged 18 to 35 with alopecia areata. Some clones in this sample may be carry-over from other donors' samples. Each CDR3 is given with its conserved first and last residue. The order of the fields is D gene, J gene, clone size, V gene, CDR3 DNA, CDR3 protein. The D gene is left open where the match is weak. Clone size is stated in some rows and not others, as once, few, many or a class when expanded.

NA TRBJ2-2 many TRBV6-5 TGTGCCAGCAGTTACTCTAGAGAGGGGACCGGGGAGCTGTTTTTT CASSYSREGTGELFF
TRBD2 TRBJ2-1 NA TRBV7-2 TGTGCCAGCAGCCAAACCGAGCGGGGGAATGAGCAGTTCTTC CASSQTERGNEQFF
NA TRBJ2-5 NA TRBV6-2/TRBV6-3 TGTGCCAGCAGTTACTCTCGTAGAGAGACCCAGTACTTC CASSYSRRETQYF
TRBD2 TRBJ2-3 few TRBV29-1 TGCAGCGTTGAATCAAGCGGGGGGGCAGGGAGGACAGATACGCAGTATTTT CSVESSGGAGRTDTQYF
NA TRBJ1-1 many TRBV19 TGTGCCAGTAGTACAGGGGAAACTGAAGCTTTCTTT CASSTGETEAFF
NA TRBJ1-6 many TRBV13 TGTGCCAGCAGCTTAAAGGCGGGCCATTCACCCCTCCACTTT CASSLKAGHSPLHF
NA TRBJ1-1 many TRBV7-9 TGTGCCAGCAGTAGTAGGGCCTCGAACACTGAAGCTTTCTTT CASSSRASNTEAFF
TRBD1 TRBJ2-5 many TRBV7-6 TGTGCCAGCAGCACGACAGGGGTAGAGACCCAGTACTTC CASSTTGVETQYF
NA TRBJ1-6 many TRBV3-1 TGTGCCAGCAGCCCACAGAATACTAATTCACCCCTCCACTTT CASSPQNTNSPLHF
NA TRBJ2-7 NA TRBV6-2/TRBV6-3 TGTGCCAGCACCCACCAGCGCGAGCAGTACTTC CASTHQREQYF
TRBD1 TRBJ1-1 NA TRBV11-2 TGTGCCAGCAGCAGAACAGGGGGTGAAGCTTTCTTT CASSRTGGEAFF
TRBD2 TRBJ2-5 many TRBV19 TGTGCCAGTAGTATAGCCGGCGGGGGTGAAGGGGAGACCCAGTACTTC CASSIAGGGEGETQYF
NA TRBJ2-2 NA TRBV3-1 TGTGCCAGCAGCCCGACTTCGACGGCCACCGGGGAGCTGTTTTTT CASSPTSTATGELFF
NA TRBJ2-5 many TRBV7-2 TGTGCCAGCAGCCCCTACCAAGAGACCCAGTACTTC CASSPYQETQYF
NA TRBJ1-2 NA TRBV12-3/TRBV12-4 TGTGCCAGCAGTTTTGGGGGGAGTGTGAACTATGGCTACACCTTC CASSFGGSVNYGYTF
NA TRBJ1-4 NA TRBV10-3 TGTGTTATGTCGGATTCAACTAATGAAAAACTGTTTTTT CVMSDSTNEKLFF
NA TRBJ2-3 few TRBV7-2 TGTGCCAGCAGCTTAGGGGGGGCTTCATCAGATACGCAGTATTTT CASSLGGASSDTQYF
NA TRBJ1-1 NA TRBV5-1 TGCGCCAGCAGCTTGGCCCTGTCCAGTCCGGGAGCAGAAGCTTTCTTT CASSLALSSPGAEAFF
NA TRBJ1-2 many TRBV28 TGTGCCAGCAGTTTTGAGGACAGACAACCCTTTTATGGCTACACCTTC CASSFEDRQPFYGYTF
NA TRBJ2-1 NA TRBV7-8 TGTGCCAGCATCCCCTTTATGGCCCACCGCAATGAGCAGTTCTTC CASIPFMAHRNEQFF
TRBD1 TRBJ2-7 many TRBV11-2 TGTGCCAGCAGCTTAGGGGACAGCTACGAGCAGTACTTC CASSLGDSYEQYF
TRBD1 TRBJ2-1 few TRBV25-1 TGTGCCAGCAGTGAATTCGGGACAGGGTTCAATGAGCAGTTCTTC CASSEFGTGFNEQFF
NA TRBJ2-6 many TRBV4-2 TGTGCCAGCAGCCAAGCCACCTCTGGGGCCAACGTCCTGACTTTC CASSQATSGANVLTF
NA TRBJ2-7 NA TRBV18 TGTGCCAGCTCACCTCAGCCCCAGGGTGGTGACGAGCAGTACTTC CASSPQPQGGDEQYF
NA TRBJ1-6 NA TRBV5-1 TGCGCCAGCAGCTTGGAGTCCAGGGCAGATTCACCCCTCCACTTT CASSLESRADSPLHF
NA TRBJ1-1 few TRBV19 TGTGCCAGTAGAAGTGTTACGTCGTCAGGGAACACTGAAGCTTTCTTT CASRSVTSSGNTEAFF